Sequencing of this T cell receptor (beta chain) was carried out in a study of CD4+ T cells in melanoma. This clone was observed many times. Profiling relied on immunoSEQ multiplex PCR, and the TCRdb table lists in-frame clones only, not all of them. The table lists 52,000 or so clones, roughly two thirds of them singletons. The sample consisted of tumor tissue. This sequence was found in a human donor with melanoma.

CDR3 amino acids: CASSLPWDTQYF. The DNA for the CDR3 is TGTGCCAGCAGCTTACCGTGGGATACGCAGTATTTT. The gene calls are TRBV13 and TRBJ2-3; no clear D gene. The ends were cut back, 2 bases at V and 6 bases at J, with 6 bases in the middle. CDR1 PRHDT and CDR2 FYEKMQ come from the germline V gene (reference sequence). The CDR3 is made up of 12 amino acids.